The TCR beta chain under discussion was sequenced for a study of early T cells in non-severe SARS-CoV-2 infection. Study overall: The sequenced material was bulk RNA from unsorted whole blood, and its chains were unpaired. Study-level points and caveats: Matching with VDJdb favored anti-spike CD8 responses (missing private and CD4 specificities).

CDR1 and CDR2 (germline): MDHEN, SYDVKM. This CDR3 has 13 residues. V was pared by 8 bases and J by 4 bases, with 9 bases between. Individual cDNA molecules each received unique molecular identifiers attached to them. One entry per CDR3 protein, called by TCRdb with MiXCR from the 5' RACE reads. The data show more than 45,000 distinct CDR3 sequences, around 12% seen once. At least ten counts were recorded for this clonotype. Its antigen is unidentified. This chain uses TRBV28 with TRBJ1-6; D unclear. This TCR derives from an adult who was a healthcare worker with PCR-confirmed SARS-CoV-2 infection or an uninfected control (not recorded which). Sequenced input: whole blood. The CDR3 protein is CASAPPYNSPLHF. The CDR3 bases are TGTGCCAGCGCCCCCCCATATAATTCACCCCTCCACTTT.